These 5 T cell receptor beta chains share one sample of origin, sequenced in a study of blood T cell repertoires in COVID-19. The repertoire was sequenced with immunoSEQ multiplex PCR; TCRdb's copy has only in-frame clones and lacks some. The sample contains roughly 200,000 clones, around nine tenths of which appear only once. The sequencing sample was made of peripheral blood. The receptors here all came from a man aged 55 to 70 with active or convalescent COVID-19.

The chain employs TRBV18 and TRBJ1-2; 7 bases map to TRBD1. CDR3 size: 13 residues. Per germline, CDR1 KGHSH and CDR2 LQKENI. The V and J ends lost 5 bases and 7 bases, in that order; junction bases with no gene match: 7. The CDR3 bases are TGTGCCAGCTCAAGCGACAGGGTTGGTGGCTACACCTTC. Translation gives CASSSDRVGGYTF.

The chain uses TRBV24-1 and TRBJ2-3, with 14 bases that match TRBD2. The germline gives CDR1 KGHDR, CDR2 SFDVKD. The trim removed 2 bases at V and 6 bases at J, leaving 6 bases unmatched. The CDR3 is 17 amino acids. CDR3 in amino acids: CATSDSFGLAGGDTQYF. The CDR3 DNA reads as TGTGCCACCAGTGATTCGTTTGGACTAGCGGGGGGCGATACGCAGTATTTT.

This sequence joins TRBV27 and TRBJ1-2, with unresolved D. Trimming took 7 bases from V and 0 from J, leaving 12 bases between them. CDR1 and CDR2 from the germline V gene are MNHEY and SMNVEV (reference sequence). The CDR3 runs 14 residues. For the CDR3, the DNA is TGTGCCAGCAAACTCTCGGGAGCTAACTATGGCTACACCTTC. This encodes CASKLSGANYGYTF.

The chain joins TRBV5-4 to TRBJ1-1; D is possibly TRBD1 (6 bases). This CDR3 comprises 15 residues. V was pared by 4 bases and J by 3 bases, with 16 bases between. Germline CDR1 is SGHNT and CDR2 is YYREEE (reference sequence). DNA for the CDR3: TGTGCCAGCAGCGCCGGGACACCGTTAGACACTGAAGCTTTCTTT. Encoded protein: CASSAGTPLDTEAFF.

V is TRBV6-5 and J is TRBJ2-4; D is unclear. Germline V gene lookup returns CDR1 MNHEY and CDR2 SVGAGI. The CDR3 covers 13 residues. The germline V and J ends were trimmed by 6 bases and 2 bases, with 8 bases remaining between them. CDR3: CASSISPKNIQYF. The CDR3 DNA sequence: TGTGCCAGCAGCATTAGCCCCAAAAACATTCAGTACTTC.